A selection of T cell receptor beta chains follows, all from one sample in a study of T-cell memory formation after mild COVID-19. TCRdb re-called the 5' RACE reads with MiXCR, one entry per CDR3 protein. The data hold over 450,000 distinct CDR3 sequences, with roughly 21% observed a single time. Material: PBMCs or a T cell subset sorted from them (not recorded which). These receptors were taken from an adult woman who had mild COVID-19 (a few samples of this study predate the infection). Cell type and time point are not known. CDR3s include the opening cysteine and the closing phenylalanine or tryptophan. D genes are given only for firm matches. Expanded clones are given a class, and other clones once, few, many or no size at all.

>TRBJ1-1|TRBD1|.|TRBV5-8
CASSLNAAGRQGAPLRGSTEAFF
TGTGCCAGCAGCTTGAACGCGGCAGGGAGGCAGGGGGCCCCGCTTCGGGGGAGCACTGAAGCTTTCTTT
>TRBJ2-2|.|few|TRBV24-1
CATSGAGQHTNTGELFF
TGTGCCACCAGTGGAGCAGGGCAGCATACGAACACCGGGGAGCTGTTTTTT
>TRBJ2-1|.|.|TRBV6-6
CASSYKPFLPSNEQFF
TGTGCCAGCAGTTACAAGCCTTTCCTTCCAAGCAATGAGCAGTTCTTC
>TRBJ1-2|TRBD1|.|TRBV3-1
CASSSIRGMDYGYTF
TGTGCCAGCAGCTCTATCAGGGGGATGGACTATGGCTACACCTTC
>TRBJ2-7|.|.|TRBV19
CASSSRGLTYEQYF
TGTGCCAGTAGTAGCCGCGGACTGACCTACGAGCAGTACTTC
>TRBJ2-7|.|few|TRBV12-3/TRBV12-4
CASSFFPDRPSYEQYF
TGTGCCAGCAGTTTTTTTCCCGACAGGCCCTCCTACGAGCAGTACTTC
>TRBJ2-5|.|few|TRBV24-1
CATSLGPLGSETQYF
TGTGCCACCTCTCTCGGACCTCTCGGATCAGAGACCCAGTACTTC
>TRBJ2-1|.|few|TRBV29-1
CSTRQYNEQFF
TGCAGCACCCGACAGTACAATGAGCAGTTCTTC
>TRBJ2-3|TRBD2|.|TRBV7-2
CASSSGLAGVDTQYF
TGCGCCAGCAGCTCTGGACTAGCGGGAGTGGATACGCAGTATTTT
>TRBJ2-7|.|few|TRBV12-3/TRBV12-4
CASSYRDGTYEQYF
TGTGCCAGCAGTTACCGGGACGGGACCTACGAGCAGTACTTC
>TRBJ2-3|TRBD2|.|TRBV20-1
CSARARRGGTDTQYF
TGCAGTGCTAGAGCCCGACGGGGGGGCACAGATACGCAGTATTTT
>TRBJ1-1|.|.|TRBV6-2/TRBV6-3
CASSYEAPLGTEAFF
TGTGCCAGCAGTTACGAGGCCCCGCTCGGGACTGAAGCTTTCTTT
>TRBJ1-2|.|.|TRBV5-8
CASSAGPPYGYTF
TGTGCCAGCAGCGCCGGACCTCCTTATGGCTACACCTTC
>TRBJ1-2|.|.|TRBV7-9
CASSSEYGYTF
TGTGCCAGCAGCTCCGAGTATGGCTACACCTTC
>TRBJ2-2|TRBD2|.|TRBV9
CASSETSGGPNTGELFF
TGTGCCAGCAGCGAGACTAGCGGGGGGCCGAACACCGGGGAGCTGTTTTTT
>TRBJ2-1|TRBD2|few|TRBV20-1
CSANSGSSYNEQFF
TGCAGTGCTAATAGCGGGTCCTCCTACAATGAGCAGTTCTTC
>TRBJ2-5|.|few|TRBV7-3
CASAPGTGARAQYF
TGTGCCAGTGCGCCCGGGACGGGTGCTCGGGCCCAGTACTTC
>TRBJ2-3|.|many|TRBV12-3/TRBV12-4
CASSSTAATDTQYF
TGTGCCAGCAGTTCCACCGCGGCCACAGATACGCAGTATTTT
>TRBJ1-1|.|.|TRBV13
CASSLQAMNTEAFF
TGTGCCAGCAGCTTACAGGCCATGAACACTGAAGCTTTCTTT
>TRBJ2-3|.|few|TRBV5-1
CASSLGSRGSTDTQYF
TGCGCCAGCAGCTTGGGGAGCCGGGGGAGTACAGATACGCAGTATTTT
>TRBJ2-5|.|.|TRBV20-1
CSAGVTVQETQYF
TGCAGTGCTGGGGTGACAGTCCAAGAGACCCAGTACTTC
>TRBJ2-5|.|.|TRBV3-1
CASSQPSGETQYF
TGTGCCAGCAGCCAACCCTCGGGGGAGACCCAGTACTTC
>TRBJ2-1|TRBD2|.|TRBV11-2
CASSLGLAGDGRYNEQFF
TGTGCCAGCAGCTTAGGACTAGCGGGAGATGGACGCTACAATGAGCAGTTCTTC
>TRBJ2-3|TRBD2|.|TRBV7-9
CASSLAGTSGGANTQYF
TGTGCCAGCAGCTTAGCGGGGACTAGCGGGGGGGCCAATACGCAGTATTTT
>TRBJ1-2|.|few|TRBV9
CASSVVVSGDGYTF
TGTGCCAGCAGCGTAGTTGTGTCGGGGGATGGCTACACCTTC
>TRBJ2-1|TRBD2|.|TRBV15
CATSRAGGDEQFF
TGTGCCACCAGCAGAGCGGGGGGGGATGAGCAGTTCTTC
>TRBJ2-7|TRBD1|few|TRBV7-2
CASSFGTGGNDEQYF
TGTGCCAGCAGCTTTGGGACAGGGGGGAACGACGAGCAGTACTTC